A selection of T cell receptor beta chains follows, all from one sample in a study of neurological immune-mediated disorders. TCRdb used MiXCR to reprocess the 5' RACE reads, holding one entry per CDR3 protein. The profile shows approximately 74,000 distinct CDR3 sequences, about 9.7% of them singletons. Sequencing used PBMCs. These receptor sequences come from a man between 50 and 59 years old in good health. The CDR3 runs from the conserved cysteine through the conserved F or W. Fields, in order: J gene, V gene, CDR3 protein.

>TRBJ2-5|TRBV3-1
CASSQGLAGVQETQYF
>TRBJ2-5|TRBV29-1
CSAGQGGETQYF
>TRBJ2-7|TRBV2
CASQREYYEQYF
>TRBJ1-1|TRBV4-1
CASSQEDRDNTEAFF
>TRBJ2-7|TRBV27
CASSLRVGSPIIYEQYF
>TRBJ2-1|TRBV2
CAGAPGQGALGEQFF
>TRBJ2-7|TRBV5-1
CASSFTAGTYEQYF
>TRBJ2-3|TRBV2
CASSDGLAGIIRTDTQYF
>TRBJ1-4|TRBV5-1
CASSSYGTGEKLFF
>TRBJ1-5|TRBV7-2
CASSSRSPEGPQHF
>TRBJ1-4|TRBV4-1
CASSQGGQSNEKLFF
>TRBJ1-1|TRBV12-3/TRBV12-4
CASRSGQYTEAFF
>TRBJ1-5|TRBV5-1
CASSLWPGSNQPQHF
>TRBJ2-3|TRBV6-2/TRBV6-3
CASSYRSGEATDTQYF
>TRBJ1-4|TRBV20-1
CSARFEGTNEKLFF
>TRBJ1-5|TRBV7-2
CASSASPLSPSSF
>TRBJ2-7|TRBV7-2
CASSSVAGGIYEQYF
>TRBJ2-3|TRBV7-2
CASSLVVGRDTQYF
>TRBJ1-1|TRBV5-1
CASSLGIGTMKTEAFF